This T cell receptor beta chain derives from a study of cytomegalovirus exposure and HLA in healthy donors. This table comes from immunoSEQ multiplex PCR, and its TCRdb copy is limited to in-frame clones, with some not included. The sample carries roughly 82,000 clones, roughly 93% recorded once. CDR1 and CDR2 from the germline V gene are GTSNPN and SVGIG (reference sequence). The CDR3 extends over 12 amino acids. J was trimmed by 7 bases and V by 3 bases; bases with no gene match: 4. The receptor comes from a young man in good health and CMV-seronegative. Source material: PBMCs. The V call is TRBV30, the J call TRBJ2-3, with 7 bases lining up with TRBD2. Here the CDR3 reads CAWSPGGNTQYF. The DNA of the CDR3 is TGTGCCTGGAGCCCGGGGGGAAATACGCAGTATTTT.